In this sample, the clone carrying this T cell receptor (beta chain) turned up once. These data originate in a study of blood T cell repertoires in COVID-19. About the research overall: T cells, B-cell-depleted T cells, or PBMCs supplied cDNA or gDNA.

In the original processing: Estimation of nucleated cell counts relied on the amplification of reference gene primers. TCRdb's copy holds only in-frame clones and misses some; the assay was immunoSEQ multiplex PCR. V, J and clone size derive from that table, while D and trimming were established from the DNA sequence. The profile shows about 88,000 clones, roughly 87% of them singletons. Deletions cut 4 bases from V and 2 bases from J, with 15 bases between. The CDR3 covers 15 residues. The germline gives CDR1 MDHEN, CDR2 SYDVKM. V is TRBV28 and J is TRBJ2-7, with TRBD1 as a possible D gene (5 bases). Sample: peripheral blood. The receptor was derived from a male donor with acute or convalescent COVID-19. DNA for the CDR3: TGTGCCAGCAGTTCGCCCCCCCAGGGAACCTACGAGCAGTACTTC. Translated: CASSSPPQGTYEQYF.